This T cell receptor beta chain was captured in a study of blood T cell repertoires in COVID-19. Across the study: PBMCs, B-cell-depleted T cells, or T cells provided the cDNA or gDNA that made up the material.

Sequencing was performed with immunoSEQ multiplex PCR; in TCRdb, only in-frame clones are kept and a portion is missing. Of 270,000 or so clones listed, 70% to 90% are singletons. This CDR3 spans 14 amino acids. The germline V gene encodes CDR1 PRHDT and CDR2 FYEKMQ (reference sequence). Between the trimmed V and J ends, which lost 2 bases and 4 bases, there was a span of 11 bases. A COVID-19 case was met by exposed participants within 2 weeks before study entry. The sequence was collected from a woman between 45 and 65 years old who had been exposed to COVID-19. The sample was PBMCs or T cells enriched from blood (not recorded which). V gene TRBV13 combines with J gene TRBJ1-1, with a tentative D call TRBD1 (6 bases). CDR3 residues: CASSLRQVVTEAFF. In nucleotides, the CDR3 is TGTGCCAGCAGCTTAAGACAGGTTGTCACTGAAGCTTTCTTT.